Listed below are T cell receptor beta chains from one sample, sequenced in a study of T cell repertoires in cytomegalovirus infection. TCRdb reprocessed the reads with MiXCR, giving one entry per CDR3 protein. The profile shows about 330,000 distinct CDR3 sequences, 9% to 9.5% of them singletons. Sequenced sample: PBMCs. The source of these receptors is a human donor in good health (CMV status not recorded). Some clones in this sample may be carry-over from other donors' samples. Each CDR3 is given with its conserved first and last residue. The order of the fields is CDR3 protein, clone size, V gene, J gene. Rows may omit the clone size; those that give it use once, few, many or a size class.

cdr3_aa: CASSLFGTASF
clone_size: -
v_call: TRBV12-3/TRBV12-4
j_call: TRBJ1-4

cdr3_aa: CASSWTEVYNEQFF
clone_size: many
v_call: TRBV12-3/TRBV12-4
j_call: TRBJ2-1

cdr3_aa: CASRGDPHNEQFF
clone_size: few
v_call: TRBV28
j_call: TRBJ2-1

cdr3_aa: CASSQSPSNEQFF
clone_size: -
v_call: TRBV19
j_call: TRBJ2-1

cdr3_aa: CASSPGGTGGLTEAFF
clone_size: -
v_call: TRBV28
j_call: TRBJ1-1

cdr3_aa: CASSQETGTTGELFF
clone_size: few
v_call: TRBV5-4
j_call: TRBJ2-2

cdr3_aa: CASSLEGRTEQFF
clone_size: many
v_call: TRBV7-2
j_call: TRBJ2-1

cdr3_aa: CAWSPRGETQYF
clone_size: -
v_call: TRBV30
j_call: TRBJ2-5

cdr3_aa: CASSFDGRANNEQFF
clone_size: -
v_call: TRBV12-3/TRBV12-4
j_call: TRBJ2-1

cdr3_aa: CSAQWSGAAGLYGYTF
clone_size: few
v_call: TRBV20-1
j_call: TRBJ1-2

cdr3_aa: CATSEDRGHNEQFF
clone_size: -
v_call: TRBV24-1
j_call: TRBJ2-1

cdr3_aa: CASSLLAEVQETQYF
clone_size: many
v_call: TRBV6-2/TRBV6-3
j_call: TRBJ2-5

cdr3_aa: CASSLLGATGELFF
clone_size: few
v_call: TRBV7-2
j_call: TRBJ2-2

cdr3_aa: CASSPRLSSYNEQFF
clone_size: many
v_call: TRBV6-6
j_call: TRBJ2-1

cdr3_aa: CSARDGAQYF
clone_size: -
v_call: TRBV20-1
j_call: TRBJ2-5

cdr3_aa: CASSFLGGDSYEQYF
clone_size: few
v_call: TRBV11-2
j_call: TRBJ2-7